The next 28 T cell receptor beta chains were all read from a single sample in a study of blood T cell repertoires in COVID-19. Measured with immunoSEQ multiplex PCR; TCRdb has only the in-frame clones, and not every one. The table shows some 62,000 clones, with 80% to 90% occurring only once. Sequencing was carried out using peripheral blood. The receptors come from a woman aged 80 or over with acute or convalescent COVID-19.

This chain uses TRBV27 with TRBJ1-5; the D gene is possibly TRBD1 (6 bases). With 5 bases removed from V and 5 bases from J, the gap between germline ends came to 10 bases. This CDR3 region has 13 residues. Germline-derived CDR1 and CDR2 are MNHEY and SMNVEV (reference sequence). CDR3 sequence (DNA): TGTGCCAGCAGTCAGGGGTTGCATCAGCCCCAGCATTTT. Translating it yields CASSQGLHQPQHF.

This clone was detected a few times. The chain uses TRBV28 and TRBJ1-1; the match to TRBD1 covers 7 bases. Germline loops: CDR1 MDHEN, CDR2 SYDVKM. V was pared by 11 bases and J by 11 bases, with 17 bases of the junction left unmatched. This CDR3 spans 13 amino acids. The CDR3 region is CAVRDSPSGVAFF. CDR3 in DNA: TGTGCCGTGCGGGACAGCCCCTCAGGAGTTGCTTTCTTT.

The rearrangement joins TRBV7-9 to TRBJ2-5, with TRBD2 matching over 8 bases. There are 15 residues in the CDR3. With 4 bases clipped from V and 1 base from J, the junction kept 5 bases outside the gene matches. The germline V gene encodes CDR1 SEHNR and CDR2 FQNEAQ (reference sequence). CDR3 bases: TGTGCCAGCAGCTGGGCTAGCGGGCCCCAAGAGACCCAGTACTTC. Translating it yields CASSWASGPQETQYF.

This clone came up once. This chain links TRBV7-9 with TRBJ2-3; TRBD2 might be the D (6 bases). The germline V gene encodes CDR1 SEHNR and CDR2 FQNEAQ (reference sequence). This CDR3 region has 15 residues. V lost 6 bases and J lost 0, with 13 bases in between. The CDR3 protein is CASSPGELSTDTQYF. The CDR3, as DNA: TGTGCCAGCAGTCCGGGGGAGCTCAGCACAGATACGCAGTATTTT.

The chain couples TRBV2 to TRBJ1-2; 9 positions match TRBD1. Germline CDR1 and CDR2: SNHLY and FYNNEI. The CDR3 is 17 residues long. The trim removed 8 bases at V and 0 bases at J, leaving 13 bases unmatched. CDR3 sequence reads: CASRGQGQSGANYGYTF. CDR3 coding DNA: TGTGCCAGCCGGGGACAGGGTCAGTCGGGGGCTAACTATGGCTACACCTTC. The full variable domain, with the rest looked up from reference TRBV2 and TRBJ1-2, is EPEVTQTPSHQVTQMGQEVILRCVPISNHLYFYWYRQILGQKVEFLVSFYNNEISEKSEIFDDQFSVERPDGSNFTLKIRSTKLEDSAMYFCASRGQGQSGANYGYTFGSGTRLTVV.

This clone was seen a single time. The J gene is TRBJ2-2, the V gene TRBV2, with 11 bases fitting TRBD2. The CDR3 runs to 15 residues. The germline CDR1 and CDR2 sequences are SNHLY and FYNNEI. Germline trimming cut 6 bases from V and 1 base from J; bases unmatched to any gene: 1. This CDR3 is CASRGLAVNTGELFF. The CDR3 nucleotides are TGTGCCAGCAGGGGACTAGCGGTGAACACCGGGGAGCTGTTTTTT. Drawing the rest from reference TRBV2 and TRBJ2-2, the complete variable domain is EPEVTQTPSHQVTQMGQEVILRCVPISNHLYFYWYRQILGQKVEFLVSFYNNEISEKSEIFDDQFSVERPDGSNFTLKIRSTKLEDSAMYFCASRGLAVNTGELFFGEGSRLTVL.

This sequence joins TRBV5-1 and TRBJ1-1; 10 nucleotides agree with TRBD1. The CDR3 contains 15 residues. Trimming removed 4 bases from V and 1 base from J; junction bases left unmatched: 4. From germline, CDR1 is SGHRS and CDR2 YFSETQ. The CDR3 loop is CASSTGQGTNTEAFF. In DNA form, the CDR3 reads TGCGCCAGCAGCACGGGACAGGGGACGAACACTGAAGCTTTCTTT.

In DNA form, the CDR3 reads TGTGCCAGCAGCCCAACAGGGACAACTCACTATGGCTACACCTTC. This codes for CASSPTGTTHYGYTF. The gene calls are TRBV5-5 and TRBJ1-2; tentatively, D is TRBD1 (6 bases). Germline-derived CDR1 and CDR2 are SGHKS and YYEKEE (reference sequence). The CDR3 length is 15 residues. V lost 4 bases and J lost 3, with 16 bases in between.

J is TRBJ1-2 and V is TRBV10-3, with TRBD1 matching over 10 bases. The CDR3 extends over 17 amino acids. J was trimmed by 5 bases and V by 6 bases; bases with no gene match: 15. CDR1 is ENHRY, CDR2 SYGVKD, per germline. CDR3 sequence (DNA): TGTGCCATCAGCGACGGGACAGGGGTAAGTCGTGAGTATGGCTACACCTTC. This sequence encodes CAISDGTGVSREYGYTF.

The chain combines TRBV14 with TRBJ1-6; D is unresolved. This CDR3 region has 16 residues. V was cut by 2 bases and J by 2 bases, with 10 bases left in between. In germline, CDR1 is SGHDN, CDR2 FVKESK. CDR3 nucleotide sequence: TGTGCCAGCAGCCAACGAGGGCCGGCCTATAATTCACCCCTCCACTTT. The encoded protein is CASSQRGPAYNSPLHF.

V gene TRBV5-1 combines with J gene TRBJ2-1; 9 nucleotides align to TRBD2. The CDR3 has 15 residues. V gave up 5 bases and J gave up 6 bases; unmatched junction bases: 9. Per the germline V gene, CDR1 is SGHRS and CDR2 is YFSETQ. The chain's CDR3 is CASSLLAGRFNEQFF. For the CDR3, the DNA is TGCGCCAGCAGTTTACTAGCGGGTAGATTCAATGAGCAGTTCTTC.

The rearrangement joins TRBV6-5 to TRBJ2-1; 7 nucleotides agree with TRBD2. V dropped 10 bases and J dropped 4; count of bases not matched to a gene: 10. This CDR3 is 14 amino acids long. The germline gives CDR1 MNHEY, CDR2 SVGAGI. The CDR3 protein is CATEQRGRYNEQFF. The CDR3 DNA reads TGTGCCACCGAACAGCGGGGCCGATACAATGAGCAGTTCTTC.

The V and J genes are TRBV28 and TRBJ1-3, with D tentatively TRBD1 (6 bases). CDR1 is MDHEN, CDR2 SYDVKM, per germline. The length of the CDR3 is 16 residues. V was cut by 5 bases and J by 0 bases, with 14 bases left in between. DNA for the CDR3: TGTGCCAGCAGTACCACAGGGCAACTCTCTGGAAACACCATATATTTT. Its translation: CASSTTGQLSGNTIYF.

This chain connects TRBV3-1 (or the pseudogene TRBV3-2) to TRBJ2-1, with D possibly TRBD2 on 7 matching bases. The germline gives CDR1 LGHDT, CDR2 YNNKEL (reference sequence). CDR3 size: 20 residues. Trimming pared 3 bases from V and 7 bases from J, leaving 31 bases between. CDR3 protein: CASSHSPGLQIRGGLNEQFF. CDR3 bases: TGTGCCAGCAGCCACTCACCGGGACTACAGATTAGGGGGGGACTTAATGAGCAGTTCTTC.

This clone showed up just once. The rearrangement uses TRBV27 and TRBJ2-3; 15 bases fit TRBD2. CDR1 and CDR2 (germline): MNHEY, SMNVEV (reference sequence). The CDR3 covers 16 residues. The V and J ends lost 4 bases and 14 bases, in that order; junction bases with no gene match: 13. The CDR3 nucleotides read TGTGCCAGCAGTTCCGGGACTAGCGGGAGGACCCCTGCAAGGTATTTT. Its translation: CASSSGTSGRTPARYF.

This clone has just a few counts. This rearrangement joins TRBV19 to TRBJ1-2, with 11 bases matching TRBD1. CDR1 and CDR2 (germline): LNHDA, SQIVND (reference sequence). CDR3 size: 15 residues. J gave up 4 bases and V 5 bases, and 6 bases lay outside the gene matches. CDR3 loop: CASSEGTGGVYGYTF. The DNA of the CDR3 is TGTGCCAGTAGTGAAGGGACAGGGGGTGTCTATGGCTACACCTTC.

The rearrangement links TRBV2 to TRBJ1-5, with D hard to call. Germline V lookup: CDR1 SNHLY, CDR2 FYNNEI. The CDR3 has 15 residues. Trimming removed 7 bases from V and 5 bases from J, with 18 bases in between. The chain's CDR3 is CASTSQGREDQPQHF. In nucleotides, the CDR3 is TGTGCCAGCACCTCGCAAGGGAGGGAGGATCAGCCCCAGCATTTT.

This rearrangement joins TRBV6-1 to TRBJ2-7; a weak D match, TRBD1 (6 bases). Trimming stripped 2 bases from V and 5 bases from J, with 19 bases between. The CDR3 has 16 residues. Germline CDR1 reads MNHNS; CDR2 reads SASEGT. The CDR3 DNA reads as TGTGCCAGCAGTGAAATTAACAGGGCCAAAAATAACGAGCAGTACTTC. Translating gives CASSEINRAKNNEQYF.

This chain joins TRBV2 and TRBJ2-1; D remains ambiguous. The CDR3 length is 13 residues. V was trimmed by 9 bases and J by 3 bases, leaving 12 bases between them. Germline-derived CDR1 and CDR2 are SNHLY and FYNNEI. The CDR3 bases are TGTGCCAGTCTAACAGATAGCTACAATGAGCAGTTCTTC. Protein sequence: CASLTDSYNEQFF.

This sequence joins TRBV28 and TRBJ2-7; D remains unclear. This CDR3 comprises 11 residues. Germline values: CDR1 MDHEN, CDR2 SYDVKM. Trimming pared 4 bases from V and 4 bases from J, leaving 5 bases between. DNA for the CDR3: TGTGCCAGCAGTTCTTTTTACGAGCAGTACTTC. This sequence encodes CASSSFYEQYF.

V and J are TRBV5-4 and TRBJ1-3; D is unresolved. The CDR3 is made up of 12 amino acids. Germline V CDR1 and CDR2: SGHNT, YYREEE (reference sequence). Trimming removed 5 bases from V and 0 bases from J, with 3 bases in between. The chain's CDR3 is CASRSSGNTIYF. The CDR3 DNA follows: TGTGCCAGCAGGAGCTCTGGAAACACCATATATTTT.

This sequence joins TRBV9 and TRBJ2-3; the D gene is possibly TRBD1 (6 bases). In germline, CDR1 is SGDLS, CDR2 YYNGEE. The ends were cut back, 3 bases at V and 4 bases at J, with 9 bases in the middle. The CDR3 is made up of 13 amino acids. Written as DNA, the CDR3 is TGTGCCAGCAGCGGAGGACAGTCAGATACGCAGTATTTT. Protein: CASSGGQSDTQYF.

This chain links TRBV7-2 with TRBJ1-4; 10 nucleotides agree with TRBD1. V shed 3 bases and J 11 bases; nucleotides not matched to a gene: 3. The CDR3 runs to 13 residues. Germline loops: CDR1 SGHTA, CDR2 FQGNSA. The CDR3 here is CASSLTDRGKLFF. DNA for the CDR3: TGTGCCAGCAGCTTGACGGACAGGGGGAAACTGTTTTTT.

V gene TRBV18 combines with J gene TRBJ1-2; a possible D gene is TRBD1 (6 bases). The V end lost 3 bases, the J end lost 5 bases, and 22 bases lay between the germline ends. From germline, CDR1 is KGHSH and CDR2 LQKENI. The CDR3 sequence is 17 residues long. The CDR3 DNA follows: TGTGCCAGCTCACCGGGGGGAGGACAGACTAGCGCTTATGGCTACACCTTC. It yields the protein CASSPGGGQTSAYGYTF.

This clone has a single count. This chain uses TRBV6-5 with TRBJ2-5, with TRBD1 matching over 7 bases. CDR3 size: 13 residues. J gave up 4 bases and V 6 bases, and 5 bases lay outside the gene matches. The germline V gene encodes CDR1 MNHEY and CDR2 SVGAGI. The chain's CDR3 is CASRGDSRETQYF. In DNA form, the CDR3 reads TGTGCCAGCAGGGGGGACAGTCGAGAGACCCAGTACTTC.

This sequence joins TRBV19 and TRBJ1-2, with D possibly being TRBD1 (6 bases). The V gene lost 5 bases and the J gene lost 3 bases, with 10 bases spanning the gap. Germline V gives CDR1 LNHDA, CDR2 SQIVND (reference sequence). This CDR3 is 13 amino acids long. CDR3 coding DNA: TGTGCCAGTAGTCCCAGGGGAGACTATGGCTACACCTTC. It yields the protein CASSPRGDYGYTF.

The V call is TRBV30, the J call TRBJ2-5; 8 bases map to TRBD2. Germline CDR1 is GTSNPN and CDR2 is SVGIG (reference sequence). This CDR3 is built from 14 residues. V lost 0 bases to trimming and J lost 3 bases; unmatched junction nucleotides: 3. The CDR3 bases are TGTGCCTGGAGTGTGAGTAGCGGGGAAGAGACCCAGTACTTC. It encodes CAWSVSSGEETQYF.

The V call is TRBV7-2, the J call TRBJ1-3, with D perhaps matching TRBD1 (5 bases). Germline CDR1 reads SGHTA; CDR2 reads FQGNSA. The CDR3 extends over 16 amino acids. V lost 5 bases and J lost 0, with 14 bases in between. CDR3 region: CASSPTGGISGNTIYF. The CDR3 bases are TGTGCCAGCAGCCCGACCGGGGGGATCTCTGGAAACACCATATATTTT.